These 12 T cell receptor beta chains came from one sample sequenced in a study of blood T cell repertoires in COVID-19. Assay: immunoSEQ multiplex PCR; the TCRdb copy retains only in-frame clones and omits some. Found here are tens of thousands of clones, about four fifths of them singletons; the top ten hold 0.83%. The specimen was peripheral blood. Receptors originate from a woman in her 70s with acute or convalescent COVID-19.

The chain has TRBV19 and TRBJ2-1, with TRBD2 matching over 10 bases. The CDR3 spans 15 residues. Germline CDR1 reads LNHDA; CDR2 reads SQIVND (reference sequence). The V and J ends lost 2 bases and 5 bases, in that order; junction bases with no gene match: 3. The CDR3 reads CASSILAGENNEQFF. DNA of the CDR3: TGTGCCAGTAGTATACTAGCGGGGGAAAACAATGAGCAGTTCTTC.

The genes are TRBV9 and TRBJ1-3; the match to TRBD1 covers 7 bases. Germline CDR1 and CDR2: SGDLS and YYNGEE. This CDR3 contains 16 residues. The V gene end was trimmed by 3 bases and the J gene end by 0 bases; junction bases not matched to a gene: 6. The CDR3 nucleotides are TGTGCCAGCAGCGACCGGACAGGCAACTCTGGAAACACCATATATTTT. This codes for CASSDRTGNSGNTIYF.

V gene TRBV29-1 combines with J gene TRBJ2-1, with 11 bases that match TRBD2. Per germline, CDR1 SQVTM and CDR2 ANQGSEA. With 5 bases clipped from V and 4 bases from J, the junction kept 4 bases outside the gene matches. The CDR3 is 14 amino acids. This CDR3 reads CSVMTSGAYNEQFF. CDR3 DNA sequence: TGCAGCGTTATGACTAGCGGGGCTTACAATGAGCAGTTCTTC.

The genes are TRBV7-2 and TRBJ2-7; D gene ambiguous. CDR3 length: 14 amino acids. Per the germline V gene, CDR1 is SGHTA and CDR2 is FQGNSA. V lost 1 base, J lost 2 bases, and 9 bases lay in between. The CDR3, as DNA: TGTGCCAGCAGCTTAGGTAGCAGCACCTACGAGCAGTACTTC. This sequence encodes CASSLGSSTYEQYF. The whole variable domain, remainder taken from reference TRBV7-2 and TRBJ2-7, is GAGVSQSPSNKVTEKGKDVELRCDPISGHTALYWYRQSLGQGLEFLIYFQGNSAPDKSGLPSDRFSAERTGGSVSTLTIQRTQQEDSAVYLCASSLGSSTYEQYFGPGTRLTVT.

The V call is TRBV7-2, the J call TRBJ2-1; TRBD2 matches at 7 bases. The CDR3 spans 15 residues. Germline loops: CDR1 SGHTA, CDR2 FQGNSA. With 5 bases clipped from V and 7 bases from J, the junction kept 11 bases outside the gene matches. This CDR3 is CASSPSRDGRNEQFF. The CDR3 region has the DNA TGTGCCAGCAGCCCCTCGCGGGACGGGAGGAATGAGCAGTTCTTC.

The V call is TRBV13, the J call TRBJ2-1, with TRBD2 matching 7 bases. The CDR3 spans 17 residues. Per germline, CDR1 PRHDT and CDR2 FYEKMQ (reference sequence). V lost 1 base to trimming and J lost 2 bases; unmatched junction nucleotides: 8. CDR3 nucleotide sequence: TGTGCCAGCAGCTTAGCCCCTTTCGGGAGGACCTACAATGAGCAGTTCTTC. It encodes CASSLAPFGRTYNEQFF.

The table lists this clone with a count of one. V and J are TRBV12-3 or TRBV12-4 and TRBJ1-2, with D perhaps TRBD1 (5 bases). V lost 5 bases, J lost 4 bases, and 8 bases lay in between. The CDR3 consists of 12 residues. DNA of the CDR3: TGTGCCAGCAGTCAGACAGTCTATGGCTACACCTTC. Encoded protein: CASSQTVYGYTF.

The genes are TRBV30 and TRBJ2-7; D might be TRBD1 (5 bases). This CDR3 is 13 amino acids long. From germline, CDR1 is GTSNPN and CDR2 SVGIG (reference sequence). Trimming took off 4 bases at V and 5 bases at J, with 15 bases between the two ends. The DNA for the CDR3 is TGTGCCTGGACTTGGGTTCAGGGCCACGAGCAGTACTTC. Translation gives CAWTWVQGHEQYF.

The chain has TRBV19 and TRBJ1-1; 10 bases fit TRBD1. V was pared by 5 bases and J by 3 bases, with 9 bases of the junction left unmatched. The CDR3 contains 16 residues. Germline CDR1 and CDR2: LNHDA and SQIVND (reference sequence). For the CDR3, the DNA is TGTGCCAGTAGTGCCAGACAGGGGGCGGAGTACACTGAAGCTTTCTTT. Protein: CASSARQGAEYTEAFF.

V usage is TRBV7-2 and J usage is TRBJ2-3; 7 bases align to TRBD2. Germline assignment: CDR1 SGHTA and CDR2 FQGNSA. The CDR3 extends over 14 amino acids. V shed 5 bases and J 9 bases; nucleotides not matched to a gene: 11. The CDR3 here is CASSPGHRGGTQYF. The CDR3 DNA sequence: TGTGCCAGCAGCCCTGGGCATAGGGGAGGGACGCAGTATTTT.

This clone was detected a few times. The V and J genes are TRBV5-1 and TRBJ2-7, with 7 bases matching TRBD2. Germline V gene sequence: CDR1 SGHRS, CDR2 YFSETQ. Losses at the gene ends were 0 bases for V and 5 bases for J; bases not matched to a gene: 8. This CDR3 spans 15 amino acids. CDR3 coding DNA: TGCGCCAGCAGCTTGGATGGCGGGAGTGTCGACGAGCAGTACTTC. This codes for CASSLDGGSVDEQYF. Based on the CDR3 plus reference TRBV5-1 and TRBJ2-7, the full variable domain is KAGVTQTPRYLIKTRGQQVTLSCSPISGHRSVSWYQQTPGQGLQFLFEYFSETQRNKGNFPGRFSGRQFSNSRSEMNVSTLELGDSALYLCASSLDGGSVDEQYFGPGTRLTVT.

V usage is TRBV29-1 and J usage is TRBJ2-7; D not resolved. In germline, CDR1 is SQVTM, CDR2 ANQGSEA. The length of the CDR3 is 12 residues. Trimming shortened V by 5 bases and J by 3 bases, and 11 bases separated the two germline ends. The CDR3 region has the DNA TGCAGCGTTCAGGATCCCTTCTACGAGCAGTACTTC. It codes for CSVQDPFYEQYF.